The entry below gives a single T cell receptor (beta chain) sequence along with its context. This entry belongs to a study of shared clonotypes between healthy human individuals. Study details: A donor's plate count was three for CD4 naive and three for CD4 memory; CD8 naive had two and CD8 memory one.

Germline values: CDR1 KGHSH, CDR2 LQKENI. V lost 2 bases and J lost 2; bases outside the gene matches: 3. This CDR3 is 15 amino acids long. None of the donors, who were healthy HIV-negative adults, had recently had acute infections or vaccinations. All participating donors were Caucasian adults from Nashville, Tennessee. The protocol was immunoSEQ multiplex PCR, while the TCRdb copy is restricted to in-frame clones and leaves out a portion. The sample has more than 2,000,000 clones, 93% seen once. The chain combines TRBV18 with TRBJ2-7, with 10 bases that match TRBD2. The material sequenced was naive CD4+ T cells from PBMCs. Subset in this sample: CD45RA+ positively selected. This clonotype originated in a man aged 18 to 35 in good health. Some clones in this sample may be carry-over from other donors' samples. In nucleotides, the CDR3 is TGTGCCAGCTCACCATCGGGACTAGCGCCCTACGAGCAGTACTTC. It specifies CASSPSGLAPYEQYF.